The 28 T cell receptor beta chains presented below share a single source sample, sequenced in a study of shared clonotypes between healthy human individuals. Only in-frame clones appear in the TCRdb table, and some are missing; sequencing was by immunoSEQ multiplex PCR. Of approximately 1,500,000 clones in the sample, under 99% are singletons; the top ten hold about 0.42%. Sequencing input: naive CD4+ T cells sorted from blood. Indicated subset: CD45RA+ positively selected. The receptors originated from a man aged 25 to 40 in good health.

The genes are TRBV4-3 and TRBJ2-7; the match to TRBD2 covers 10 bases. Trimming cost V 3 bases and J 2 bases; bases outside gene matches: 7. The CDR3 is 16 amino acids. CDR1 is LGHNA and CDR2 is YSLEER in the germline V gene. Here the CDR3 reads CASSQASGRGTYEQYF. CDR3 DNA sequence: TGCGCCAGCAGCCAGGCTAGCGGGAGAGGTACCTACGAGCAGTACTTC.

The V call is TRBV6-4, the J call TRBJ2-1, with 8 bases matching TRBD2. The CDR3 spans 14 residues. Trimming removed 6 bases from V and 9 bases from J; junction bases left unmatched: 10. Germline V gives CDR1 MRHNA, CDR2 SNTAGT. The CDR3 DNA reads as TGTGCCAGCAGATCCGGGACTAGGATTGGTGAGCAGTTCTTC. As protein: CASRSGTRIGEQFF.

The genes are TRBV15 and TRBJ1-5, with D unclear. There are 15 residues in the CDR3. V was pared by 1 base and J by 4 bases, with 11 bases between. Per germline, CDR1 LNHNV and CDR2 YYDKDF (reference sequence). The CDR3: CATSRVRDGNQPQHF. CDR3 DNA: TGTGCCACCAGCAGAGTCCGGGATGGGAATCAGCCCCAGCATTTT.

The gene calls are TRBV5-4 and TRBJ2-7; TRBD1 or TRBD2 may be the D gene (5 bases each). CDR1 and CDR2 (germline): SGHNT, YYREEE (reference sequence). This CDR3 is built from 15 residues. V was cut by 0 bases and J by 3 bases, with 13 bases left in between. CDR3 sequence (DNA): TGTGCCAGCAGCTTGGGGGCAGGGACCCGCTACGAGCAGTACTTC. The encoded protein is CASSLGAGTRYEQYF.

The DNA for the CDR3 is TGTGCCAGCAGCTTAGTCCCCGGGCTAGCGGGAGCCACCGGGGAGCTGTTTTTT. This encodes CASSLVPGLAGATGELFF. V usage is TRBV7-6 and J usage is TRBJ2-2; 10 bases line up with TRBD2. V was pared by 1 base and J by 4 bases, with 9 bases of the junction left unmatched. The CDR3 runs 18 residues. Per the germline V gene, CDR1 is SGHVS and CDR2 is FNYEAQ.

The J gene is TRBJ2-3, the V gene TRBV9, with D hard to call. Germline lookup yields CDR1 SGDLS and CDR2 YYNGEE. The CDR3 sequence is 13 residues long. V lost 0 bases, J lost 3 bases, and 5 bases lay in between. This CDR3 reads CASSVDATDTQYF. The CDR3, as DNA: TGTGCCAGCAGCGTAGATGCGACAGATACGCAGTATTTT.

In DNA form, the CDR3 reads TGTGCCAGCAGTCCCTACCTGACTAGCGGGGAGTTACAAGAGACCCAGTACTTC. Protein: CASSPYLTSGELQETQYF. The genes are TRBV28 and TRBJ2-5, with 11 bases identical to TRBD2. Germline CDR1 and CDR2: MDHEN and SYDVKM. The CDR3 is 18 residues long. Germline trimming cut 5 bases from V and 2 bases from J; bases unmatched to any gene: 13.

This clone occurred once. The V gene is TRBV7-2, the J gene TRBJ2-1; D is unresolved. The CDR3 is 16 residues long. V lost 3 bases and J lost 2, with 14 bases in between. In germline, CDR1 is SGHTA, CDR2 FQGNSA. This CDR3 reads CASSFSGAVTYNEQFF. The CDR3 DNA sequence: TGTGCCAGCAGCTTTTCAGGAGCAGTCACCTACAATGAGCAGTTCTTC. The full variable domain, completed using reference TRBV7-2 and TRBJ2-1, is GAGVSQSPSNKVTEKGKDVELRCDPISGHTALYWYRQSLGQGLEFLIYFQGNSAPDKSGLPSDRFSAERTGGSVSTLTIQRTQQEDSAVYLCASSFSGAVTYNEQFFGPGTRLTVL.

V is TRBV2 and J is TRBJ2-3; a possible D gene is TRBD2 (5 bases). Trimming stripped 7 bases from V and 12 bases from J, with 17 bases between. Looked up from germline, CDR1 is SNHLY and CDR2 is FYNNEI. This CDR3 is built from 12 residues. The CDR3 bases are TGTGCCAGCACAGGAGGTAGGAAGGTACAGTATTTT. This gives the protein CASTGGRKVQYF.

The rearrangement joins TRBV5-1 to TRBJ2-7; D perhaps matches TRBD2 (5 bases). Germline V lookup: CDR1 SGHRS, CDR2 YFSETQ. V lost 0 bases and J 3 bases, leaving 10 bases between the germline ends. The CDR3 covers 14 residues. CDR3 residues: CASSLGTPNYEQYF. For the CDR3, the DNA is TGCGCCAGCAGCTTGGGGACTCCTAACTACGAGCAGTACTTC.

Notes on this clone: The sample holds other DNA sequences that translate to the same CDR3. The DNA of the CDR3 is TGTGCCAGCAGTTTACTCACTTCCTACAATGAGCAGTTCTTC. It is translated as CASSLLTSYNEQFF. The chain links TRBV28 to TRBJ2-1; no clear D gene. This CDR3 is built from 14 residues. CDR1 and CDR2 from the germline V gene are MDHEN and SYDVKM. The V gene lost 2 bases and the J gene lost 1 base, with 6 bases spanning the gap.

V and J are TRBV29-1 and TRBJ2-1, with D unresolved. Germline V gene sequence: CDR1 SQVTM, CDR2 ANQGSEA. Between the trimmed V and J ends, which lost 3 bases and 15 bases, there was a span of 6 bases. CDR3 length: 8 residues. Here the CDR3 DNA reads TGCAGCGTTGAGTCGGCGTTCTTC. Amino acids: CSVESAFF.

The chain uses TRBV15 and TRBJ2-3; TRBD2 agrees at 14 bases. Germline loops: CDR1 LNHNV, CDR2 YYDKDF (reference sequence). J lost 6 bases, V lost 3 bases, and 5 bases had no gene match. This CDR3 is 16 amino acids long. In nucleotides, the CDR3 is TGTGCCACCAGCAGGACTAGCGGGAGGGCCGTTGATACGCAGTATTTT. Protein sequence: CATSRTSGRAVDTQYF.

The chain combines TRBV18 with TRBJ1-1; the match to TRBD1 covers 9 bases. The CDR3 spans 16 residues. The junction had 8 bases not matched to a gene; V was cut back by 1 base and J by 5 bases. Germline-derived CDR1 and CDR2 are KGHSH and LQKENI. CDR3 nucleotides: TGTGCCAGCTCACCACTTACAGGGGGCTCTGGAACTGAAGCTTTCTTT. It translates to CASSPLTGGSGTEAFF.

The chain couples TRBV7-2 to TRBJ1-2, with D possibly being TRBD1 (6 bases). Germline CDR1 is SGHTA and CDR2 is FQGNSA. V lost 3 bases and J 4 bases, leaving 15 bases between the germline ends. This CDR3 is 15 amino acids long. The CDR3 sequence: CASSLDRTVVYGYTF. As DNA, the CDR3 is TGTGCCAGCAGCTTGGATCGGACAGTTGTCTATGGCTACACCTTC.

The J gene is TRBJ1-4, the V gene TRBV5-1; D is possibly TRBD1 (5 bases). The V end lost 4 bases, the J end lost 0 bases, and 19 bases lay between the germline ends. The CDR3 loop spans 18 amino acids. The germline V gene has CDR1 SGHRS and CDR2 YFSETQ. In DNA, the CDR3 is TGCGCCAGCAGCCTAGAGACAGCCCAATGGGCAACTAATGAAAAACTGTTTTTT. Its translation: CASSLETAQWATNEKLFF.

This rearrangement joins TRBV7-9 to TRBJ1-5; D remains unclear. V gave up 0 bases and J gave up 5 bases, with 5 bases separating them. This CDR3 comprises 13 residues. CDR1 and CDR2 (germline): SEHNR, FQNEAQ (reference sequence). DNA of the CDR3: TGTGCCAGCAGCTTAGCGCTGGATCAGCCCCAGCATTTT. Its protein product is CASSLALDQPQHF.

This clone was seen just once. The chain recombines TRBV5-1 with TRBJ2-1; perhaps TRBD2 as D (6 bases). Germline lookup yields CDR1 SGHRS and CDR2 YFSETQ. V lost 3 bases and J lost 2, with 18 bases in between. CDR3 length: 17 residues. CDR3 bases: TGCGCCAGCAGCTGGAACCCGGCTAGCGAGACCTACAATGAGCAGTTCTTC. Protein product: CASSWNPASETYNEQFF.

The chain recombines TRBV29-1 with TRBJ2-7; D uncertain. CDR3 length: 12 residues. V was clipped by 8 bases and J by 7 bases, with 18 bases between them. Germline values: CDR1 SQVTM, CDR2 ANQGSEA. The DNA for the CDR3 is TGCAGCTTCTCCGGACGTGCGAGGGAGCAGTACTTC. Translating it yields CSFSGRAREQYF.

This clone was found once. CDR3 in amino acids: CASSVDPGTPYGYTF. DNA for the CDR3: TGTGCCAGCAGCGTAGATCCGGGGACCCCCTATGGCTACACCTTC. The chain joins TRBV9 to TRBJ1-2, with D tentatively TRBD1 (5 bases). From germline, CDR1 is SGDLS and CDR2 YYNGEE. V was cut by 0 bases and J by 4 bases, with 13 bases left in between. This CDR3 region has 15 residues.

The chain recombines TRBV5-1 with TRBJ1-4, with D hard to call. V lost 4 bases and J 0 bases, leaving 10 bases between the germline ends. The length of the CDR3 is 15 residues. Germline lookup yields CDR1 SGHRS and CDR2 YFSETQ. DNA of the CDR3: TGCGCCAGCAGCCTCCAGCGTCCAACTAATGAAAAACTGTTTTTT. Protein sequence: CASSLQRPTNEKLFF.

The V gene is TRBV7-3, the J gene TRBJ2-1; TRBD2 matches at 12 bases. Germline V gene sequence: CDR1 SGHTA, CDR2 FQGTGA. The junction had 14 bases not matched to a gene; V was cut back by 5 bases and J by 6 bases. The CDR3 has 18 amino acids. The DNA for the CDR3 is TGTGCCAGCAGCCCTTTGGGGCTAGCGGGAGGGCAGGGCAATGAGCAGTTCTTC. This translates into CASSPLGLAGGQGNEQFF.

J is TRBJ1-5 and V is TRBV6-1; 8 nucleotides agree with TRBD1. The CDR3 runs to 15 residues. CDR1 and CDR2 (germline): MNHNS, SASEGT. The junction had 5 bases not matched to a gene; V was cut back by 5 bases and J by 2 bases. CDR3 sequence reads: CASSIRTGRNQPQHF. The CDR3 region has the DNA TGTGCCAGCAGTATACGGACAGGGCGCAATCAGCCCCAGCATTTT.

The V and J genes are TRBV5-4 and TRBJ1-5, with TRBD1 matching over 9 bases. After removal of 3 bases from V and 5 bases from J, the junction contained 6 bases not matched to a gene. The CDR3 spans 15 residues. Germline assignment: CDR1 SGHNT and CDR2 YYREEE (reference sequence). CDR3 sequence reads: CASSSGTGPYQPQHF. The CDR3 region has the DNA TGTGCCAGCAGCTCAGGGACAGGGCCGTATCAGCCCCAGCATTTT.

Only a few counts were recorded for this clone. Other DNA sequences in the sample encode the same CDR3. The chain has TRBV18 and TRBJ2-3; 12 nucleotides align to TRBD2. CDR3 length equals 15 residues. J lost 5 bases, V lost 0 bases, and 0 bases had no gene match. Germline assignment: CDR1 KGHSH and CDR2 LQKENI. CDR3 nucleotide sequence: TGTGCCAGCTCACCACCGGGACTAGCGGGAGATACGCAGTATTTT. Its protein product is CASSPPGLAGDTQYF.

V usage is TRBV11-3 and J usage is TRBJ2-3; 10 nucleotides align to TRBD2. This CDR3 has 15 residues. Germline V gives CDR1 SGHNT, CDR2 YENEEA. Trimming cost V 1 base and J 8 bases; bases outside gene matches: 6. The CDR3: CASSLAGTSAATQYF. CDR3 DNA: TGTGCCAGCAGCTTAGCCGGGACTAGCGCAGCTACGCAGTATTTT. The full variable domain, with the rest looked up from reference TRBV11-3 and TRBJ2-3, is EAGVVQSPRYKIIEKKQPVAFWCNPISGHNTLYWYLQNLGQGPELLIRYENEEAVDDSQLPKDRFSAERLKGVDSTLKIQPAELGDSAVYLCASSLAGTSAATQYFGPGTRLTVL.

The rearrangement joins TRBV6-5 to TRBJ2-7; 7 bases are shared with TRBD1. V was pared by 6 bases and J by 6 bases, with 11 bases of the junction left unmatched. The CDR3 is 14 amino acids. Germline CDR1 MNHEY, CDR2 SVGAGI. This chain's CDR3 is CASSPSGGKGEQYF. CDR3 bases: TGTGCCAGCAGCCCCTCAGGGGGTAAGGGCGAGCAGTACTTC.

This sequence joins TRBV5-1 and TRBJ2-7, with D possibly being TRBD2 (6 bases). The CDR3 extends over 14 amino acids. CDR1 and CDR2 (germline): SGHRS, YFSETQ. V was pared by 0 bases and J by 0 bases, with 7 bases between. The CDR3 spells CASSLGEASYEQYF. The CDR3 DNA reads TGCGCCAGCAGCTTGGGGGAGGCCTCCTACGAGCAGTACTTC.